The 4 T cell receptor beta chains below were found in one sample sequenced in a study of shared T cell receptors in the human thymus. Using immunoSEQ multiplex PCR, the repertoire was profiled, and TCRdb retains in-frame clones only, with some absent. This sample has hundreds of thousands of clones, with roughly 88% found just once. A further study also used this sample, focusing on human thymus T cells.

The sequenced material came from thymocytes. These receptors originate from a girl under two years old with a congenital heart defect.

The V gene is TRBV2, the J gene TRBJ1-2, with a possible D match to TRBD1 (5 bases). The V end lost 2 bases, the J end lost 6 bases, and 19 bases lay between the germline ends. Germline values: CDR1 SNHLY, CDR2 FYNNEI. The CDR3 has 16 residues. The CDR3 sequence is CASSERPGGEWNGYTF. The CDR3 nucleotides read TGTGCCAGCAGTGAACGACCGGGGGGGGAATGGAATGGCTACACCTTC.

The chain links TRBV2 to TRBJ1-1; tentatively, D is TRBD1 (6 bases). Trimming removed 10 bases from V and 5 bases from J, with 20 bases in between. The CDR3 extends over 14 amino acids. The germline gives CDR1 SNHLY, CDR2 FYNNEI. The CDR3 reads CAIKTQTGRTEAFF. The CDR3 nucleotides are TGTGCCATCAAAACCCAGACAGGTCGGACTGAAGCTTTCTTT.

This sequence joins TRBV5-1 and TRBJ2-7; a weak D match, TRBD2 (6 bases). V lost 0 bases to trimming and J lost 12 bases, with 10 bases between them. CDR3 size: 11 residues. Germline V gene data show CDR1 as SGHRS and CDR2 as YFSETQ. CDR3 amino acids: CASSLAGSVYF. In DNA, the CDR3 is TGCGCCAGCAGCTTGGCCGGGAGCGTGTACTTC.

The chain recombines TRBV25-1 with TRBJ1-2; TRBD1 agrees at 10 bases. J was trimmed by 12 bases and V by 4 bases; bases with no gene match: 5. CDR1 and CDR2 from the germline V gene are MGHDK and SYGVNS. The CDR3 covers 12 residues. CDR3 in DNA: TGTGCCAGCAGTGGGTGGACAGGGGGACACACCTTC. Translation: CASSGWTGGHTF.